The present T cell receptor (beta chain) was sequenced within a study of tumor-infiltrating lymphocytes in primary liver carcinoma (dated by TCRdb to 2015 to 2018). The study in broad terms: A few patients with histopathologically diagnosed primary liver carcinoma underwent surgical resection in China between 2015 and 2016. Hepatocellular carcinoma (four) or combined HCC and intrahepatic cholangiocarcinoma (one) was present in the five patients, who were three men and two women aged 30 to 69 years. The five patients had tumors of stage T1-T3 N0M0, with maximum diameters ranging from roughly 4 to 11 cm. Each sample produced roughly 3.65 to 7.13 million productive TCRbeta reads, and read depth showed no significant difference between tissue types. The study combined TCRbeta repertoire sequencing, expression microarrays and whole-exome sequencing across five regions of each liver tumor, with adjacent normal tissue and blood. A total of roughly 35 specimens from 5 patients went through TCRbeta repertoire sequencing, namely 25 tumor regions, 5 adjacent noncancerous liver tissues and 5 peripheral blood samples. Repertoires from technical replicates were highly reproducible, with mean shared-clone rates approximately 0.88 and correlation coefficients above 0.98. Broad study findings and their caveats: The top 250 clones accounted for a significantly greater share of the repertoire in tumors than in blood (p = 0.039). Only the TCR beta chain was sequenced, which likely underestimates true repertoire diversity because unpaired alpha chains were not captured. Consistent with antigen-driven expansion, pairs of tumor regions showed higher repertoire overlap (mean roughly 36%) than either tumor-adjacent pairs (around 17%) or tumor-blood pairs (approximately 15%). Bulk unsorted samples precluded comparing CD4+ and CD8+ T cell repertoires. The study included only five patients, and the authors note findings should be validated in a larger study.

Note on this clonotype: It lacks a known antigen. The record has no base qualities; no much larger clone is one base away.

RNA from unsorted whole blood was extracted with TRIzol reagent, and germline DNA was obtained with the DNeasy Blood & Tissue kit. At the time of sampling, the patients were treatment-naive and had chronic HBV infection. Before surgery, about 4 milliliters of peripheral blood were collected into K2EDTA tubes. TCRbeta-specific cDNA was reverse-transcribed from 500 ng total RNA using a constant-region primer and ProtoScript II reverse transcriptase. The TCRbeta libraries were prepared through three rounds of nested multiplex PCR following a slightly modified ARM-PCR procedure. Each of the first two PCR rounds ran for approximately 10 cycles using multiplex TRBV1-TRBV30 forward primers together with a Cbeta reverse primer. Sample barcodes and Illumina adapters were added in a final 25-cycle PCR with Deep VentR polymerase. Before sequencing, amplicons of 200-500 bp were gel-purified using a QIAquick gel extraction kit. An Illumina HiSeq 2500 was used to sequence the TCRbeta amplicons with 250-bp paired-end reads. In the authors' own workflow: Reads were quality-trimmed with Trimmomatic v0.33, and paired reads were merged with FLASH v1.2.11 to recover full CDR3 sequences. MiGEC v1.2.1b assigned V, D and J germline segments to the rearranged TCRbeta sequences. Clonotype statistics, along with Shannon-Wiener diversity indices, were calculated using VDJtools v1.0.0. Except for diversity analysis, only the 250 most abundant clonotypes of each sample were used in subsequent analyses to reduce sampling bias. The public reads were quality trimmed at Q25 with fastp and then assembled into clones with MiXCR by TCRdb, keeping productive beta chains. Under each unique CDR3 protein, matching rows form one entry showing the most common genes and DNA. It is TCRdb's table, rather than the study itself, that gives the V and J calls and clone size. In this sample the table shows approximately 330,000 distinct CDR3 sequences, 65% of which occur a single time. The ten biggest clones cover 5.5% to 8% of the sample.

Inclusive of the bounding cysteine and phenylalanine, the CDR3 is 17 residues long. Of the read, only the CDR3 DNA is kept; its 51 bases are in frame from base 1. Deletion took 0 bases off V and 3 bases off J, with a span of 17 bases between the germline ends. Via the germline V gene, CDR1 is SGHTA and CDR2 FQGNSA. The rearrangement joined TRBV7-2 to TRBJ2-5; the D region possibly corresponds to TRBD2 (6 bases align). This TCR derives from a man aged 40-55 years with primary liver carcinoma and hepatitis B virus infection. Sequenced: peripheral blood. The nucleotide sequence reads as follows: TGTGCCAGCAGCTTAGCCTACGGGGGACCCTTTAAAGAGACCCAGTACTTC. This sequence encodes CASSLAYGGPFKETQYF.